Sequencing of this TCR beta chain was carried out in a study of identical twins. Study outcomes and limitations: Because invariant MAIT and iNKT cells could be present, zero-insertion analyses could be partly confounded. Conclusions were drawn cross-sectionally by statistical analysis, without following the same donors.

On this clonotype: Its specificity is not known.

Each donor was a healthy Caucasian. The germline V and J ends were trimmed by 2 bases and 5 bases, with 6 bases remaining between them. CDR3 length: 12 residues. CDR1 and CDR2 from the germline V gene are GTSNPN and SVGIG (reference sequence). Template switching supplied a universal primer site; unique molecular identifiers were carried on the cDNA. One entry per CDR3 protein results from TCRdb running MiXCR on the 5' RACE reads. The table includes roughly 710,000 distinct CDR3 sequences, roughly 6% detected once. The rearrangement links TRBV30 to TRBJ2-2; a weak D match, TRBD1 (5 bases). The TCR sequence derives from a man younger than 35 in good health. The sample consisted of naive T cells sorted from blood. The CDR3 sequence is CAWSRGTGELFF. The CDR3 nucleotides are TGTGCCTGGAGTAGGGGTACCGGGGAGCTGTTTTTT.